The 18 T cell receptor beta chains presented below share a single source sample, sequenced in a study of blood T cell repertoires in COVID-19. Sequencing used immunoSEQ multiplex PCR; TCRdb keeps in-frame clones, though not all of them. The sample lists over 50,000 clones, 88% seen once, with approximately 5.1% in the top ten. Sample: peripheral blood. All receptors come from a human donor in a cohort sampled during active COVID-19.

This clone was observed a few times. This chain joins TRBV30 and TRBJ1-3; D perhaps matches TRBD1 (6 bases). This CDR3 has 13 residues. Germline values: CDR1 GTSNPN, CDR2 SVGIG (reference sequence). V was cut by 5 bases and J by 0 bases, with 8 bases left in between. CDR3: CAWGQFSGNTIYF. CDR3 coding DNA: TGTGCCTGGGGACAGTTCTCTGGAAACACCATATATTTT.

V is TRBV6-5 and J is TRBJ2-3; 7 positions match TRBD1. CDR1 and CDR2 (germline): MNHEY, SVGAGI. Losses at the gene ends were 6 bases for V and 2 bases for J; bases not matched to a gene: 8. This CDR3 has 15 residues. The CDR3 nucleotides are TGTGCCAGCAGATACCAGGGACAGTTCACAGATACGCAGTATTTT. Its translation is CASRYQGQFTDTQYF.

The table lists this clone with a few counts. V and J are TRBV4-2 and TRBJ1-5, with a possible D match to TRBD1 (5 bases). The length of the CDR3 is 11 residues. Germline V gene sequence: CDR1 LGHNA, CDR2 YNFKEQ. V lost 1 base to trimming and J lost 11 bases, with 6 bases between them. The CDR3 DNA is TGTGCCAGCAGCCAAGGGGGGGCCCAGCATTTT. Its protein is CASSQGGAQHF.

This sequence joins TRBV7-2 and TRBJ2-7, with 7 bases that match TRBD1. The V gene end was trimmed by 6 bases and the J gene end by 6 bases; junction bases not matched to a gene: 8. The CDR3 extends over 13 amino acids. The germline gives CDR1 SGHTA, CDR2 FQGNSA. The CDR3 reads CASRATGTAEQYF. In DNA form, the CDR3 reads TGTGCCAGCAGGGCAACCGGGACAGCCGAGCAGTACTTC.

The chain uses TRBV28 and TRBJ2-3; D is ambiguous. Germline V lookup: CDR1 MDHEN, CDR2 SYDVKM. This CDR3 spans 14 amino acids. The V end was cut by 5 bases, the J end by 6 bases, with 15 bases between. CDR3 DNA sequence: TGTGCCAGCAGTACTACCTTCCTTGTGGATACGCAGTATTTT. The encoded protein is CASSTTFLVDTQYF.

The gene calls are TRBV4-1 and TRBJ1-3; 12 bases map to TRBD1. Germline CDR1 and CDR2: MGHRA and YSYEKL. V was pared by 3 bases and J by 3 bases, with 3 bases of the junction left unmatched. The CDR3 sequence is 16 residues long. CDR3 region: CASSQGQGAHGNTIYF. The CDR3, as DNA: TGCGCCAGCAGCCAGGGACAGGGGGCCCATGGAAACACCATATATTTT.

This clone has just one count. This chain joins TRBV9 and TRBJ1-5; 9 positions agree with TRBD1. V gave up 4 bases and J gave up 2 bases; unmatched junction bases: 16. CDR1 is SGDLS, CDR2 YYNGEE, per germline. The CDR3 sequence is 19 residues long. CDR3 protein: CASSPTPGQGPGGNQPQHF. In DNA, the CDR3 is TGTGCCAGCAGCCCGACCCCGGGACAGGGTCCGGGTGGCAATCAGCCCCAGCATTTT. Variable domain in full (rest from reference TRBV9 and TRBJ1-5): DSGVTQTPKHLITATGQRVTLRCSPRSGDLSVYWYQQSLDQGLQFLIQYYNGEERAKGNILERFSAQQFPDLHSELNLSSLELGDSALYFCASSPTPGQGPGGNQPQHFGDGTRLSIL.

This clone appeared once. This chain connects TRBV5-1 to TRBJ2-7, with 12 bases aligning to TRBD2. With 4 bases clipped from V and 6 bases from J, the junction kept 5 bases outside the gene matches. This CDR3 spans 14 amino acids. The V gene's germline CDR1 is SGHRS and CDR2 YFSETQ. DNA of the CDR3: TGCGCCAGCAGCAGGACTAGCGGGAAATCCGAGCAGTACTTC. Translated, it gives CASSRTSGKSEQYF.

This rearrangement joins TRBV4-3 to TRBJ2-6, with no clear D. Germline V gene data show CDR1 as LGHNA and CDR2 as YSLEER. The CDR3 spans 15 residues. V was trimmed by 3 bases and J by 4 bases, leaving 10 bases between them. The CDR3 loop is CASSHLYTGANVLTF. As DNA, the CDR3 is TGCGCCAGCAGCCACCTATATACCGGGGCCAACGTCCTGACTTTC.

The chain is built from TRBV14 and TRBJ2-5, with 10 bases that match TRBD2. Germline V gene data show CDR1 as SGHDN and CDR2 as FVKESK. CDR3 length equals 16 residues. With V trimmed by 1 base and J by 4 bases, 6 bases remained unmatched. The CDR3 spells CASSQGLAGGSETQYF. CDR3 sequence (DNA): TGTGCCAGCAGCCAAGGACTAGCGGGCGGGTCAGAGACCCAGTACTTC. The complete variable domain, with remaining parts taken from reference TRBV14 and TRBJ2-5, reads EAGVTQFPSHSVIEKGQTVTLRCDPISGHDNLYWYRRVMGKEIKFLLHFVKESKQDESGMPNNRFLAERTGGTYSTLKVQPAELEDSGVYFCASSQGLAGGSETQYFGPGTRLLVL.

The sample holds one count of this clone. The rearrangement joins TRBV7-3 to TRBJ2-3, with D possibly being TRBD2 (6 bases). CDR3 length: 12 residues. Germline values: CDR1 SGHTA, CDR2 FQGTGA. Trimming pared 2 bases from V and 7 bases from J, leaving 7 bases between. CDR3 region: CASSLAGNTQYF. The DNA of the CDR3 is TGTGCCAGCAGCTTAGCGGGGAATACGCAGTATTTT.

V gene TRBV4-1 combines with J gene TRBJ1-1; D perhaps matches TRBD1 (5 bases). From germline, CDR1 is MGHRA and CDR2 YSYEKL. This CDR3 has 17 amino acids. V was cut by 0 bases and J by 3 bases, with 17 bases left in between. The CDR3 here is CASSQDWYRSWDTEAFF. CDR3 DNA: TGCGCCAGCAGCCAAGATTGGTACAGGTCGTGGGACACTGAAGCTTTCTTT.

CDR3 DNA sequence: TGCGCCAGCAGCTTGGGGACAGGGGGCTCAGGAAACACCATATATTTT. Amino acid sequence: CASSLGTGGSGNTIYF. The chain uses TRBV5-1 and TRBJ1-3; 11 nucleotides agree with TRBD1. Germline V gene lookup returns CDR1 SGHRS and CDR2 YFSETQ. The ends lost 0 bases at V and 4 bases at J; junction bases unmatched: 3. This CDR3 is 16 amino acids long.

The V gene is TRBV27, the J gene TRBJ2-1; 8 nucleotides match TRBD2. With V trimmed by 7 bases and J by 6 bases, 23 bases remained unmatched. The germline V gene has CDR1 MNHEY and CDR2 SMNVEV (reference sequence). The CDR3 is made up of 19 amino acids. The CDR3 DNA reads as TGTGCCAGCAAAACCGCGGGACTTAGGGGGGAAGCGGGGGTCAATGAGCAGTTCTTC. Protein: CASKTAGLRGEAGVNEQFF.

The V gene is TRBV5-1, the J gene TRBJ2-1; D call uncertain. The germline V gene has CDR1 SGHRS and CDR2 YFSETQ. Trimming took off 1 base at V and 5 bases at J, with 4 bases between the two ends. The CDR3 runs to 12 residues. The CDR3 reads CASSLTDNEQFF. For the CDR3, the DNA is TGCGCCAGCAGCTTGACGGACAATGAGCAGTTCTTC. Using reference TRBV5-1 and TRBJ2-1 for the parts outside the CDR3, the full variable domain is KAGVTQTPRYLIKTRGQQVTLSCSPISGHRSVSWYQQTPGQGLQFLFEYFSETQRNKGNFPGRFSGRQFSNSRSEMNVSTLELGDSALYLCASSLTDNEQFFGPGTRLTVL.

The genes are TRBV18 and TRBJ2-5; D not resolved. The ends were cut back, 0 bases at V and 1 base at J, with 3 bases in the middle. This CDR3 is built from 13 residues. In germline, CDR1 is KGHSH, CDR2 LQKENI. The CDR3 loop reads CASSPPAQETQYF. The CDR3 DNA reads as TGTGCCAGCTCACCACCGGCCCAAGAGACCCAGTACTTC.

The rearrangement uses TRBV7-2 and TRBJ2-5, with a weak D call TRBD1 (6 bases). The CDR3 spans 15 residues. Trimming removed 5 bases from V and 1 base from J, with 14 bases in between. Germline V lookup: CDR1 SGHTA, CDR2 FQGNSA. CDR3 bases: TGTGCCAGCAGCATCCAACAGGGTCTCCAAGAGACCCAGTACTTC. This sequence encodes CASSIQQGLQETQYF.

CDR3 protein: CASSPGTGGYNEQFF. The CDR3 DNA reads as TGTGCCAGCAGCCCCGGGACAGGAGGATACAATGAGCAGTTCTTC. This chain joins TRBV5-5 and TRBJ2-1; the match to TRBD1 covers 8 bases. The V and J ends lost 4 bases and 4 bases, in that order; junction bases with no gene match: 7. Germline-derived CDR1 and CDR2 are SGHKS and YYEKEE (reference sequence). This CDR3 has 15 amino acids.